This is a list of T cell receptor beta chains from one sample in a study of PD-1 blockade in classical Hodgkin lymphoma. The assay was immunoSEQ multiplex PCR, and TCRdb's table has in-frame clones only and misses some. The profile shows about 40,000 clones, over 60% of them singletons. The source was peripheral blood mononuclear cells (PBMCs), collected at baseline. These receptors all come from a human donor with classical Hodgkin lymphoma. Each CDR3 is given with its conserved first and last residue. D genes are given only for firm matches. Only some rows state a clone size, as once, few, many or a class for expanded clones.

>.|.|TRBJ2-7|TRBV19
CASSLDSRYEQYF
TGTGCCAGTAGTCTGGACAGTCGGTACGAGCAGTACTTC
>.|.|TRBJ2-7|TRBV28
CASRARGAYEQYF
TGTGCCAGCAGAGCGAGGGGGGCCTACGAGCAGTACTTC
>.|.|TRBJ1-1|TRBV5-6
CASSSPLMNTEAFF
TGTGCCAGCAGCTCCCCGTTGATGAACACTGAAGCTTTCTTT
>.|.|TRBJ1-2|TRBV6-1
CASSEALIGYGYTF
TGTGCCAGCAGTGAAGCTTTGATTGGGTATGGCTACACCTTC
>.|few|TRBJ2-7|TRBV5-6
CASSRNPGTTSSYEQYF
TGTGCCAGCAGCCGAAATCCCGGGACAACGAGCTCCTACGAGCAGTACTTC
>.|.|TRBJ1-1|TRBV15
CATARGYTEAFF
TGTGCCACCGCACGGGGCTACACTGAAGCTTTCTTT
>.|.|TRBJ2-7|TRBV2
CASSELWANEQYF
TGTGCCAGCAGTGAACTCTGGGCAAACGAGCAGTACTTC
>.|.|TRBJ2-3|TRBV14
CASSGAQYTQYF
TGTGCCAGCAGTGGGGCGCAATATACGCAGTATTTT
>TRBD1|once|TRBJ2-7|TRBV28
CASSLQGGWQYF
TGTGCCAGCAGTCTACAGGGGGGATGGCAGTACTTC
>.|.|TRBJ2-7|TRBV19
CASSIYAAVTYEQYF
TGTGCCAGTAGTATCTACGCCGCGGTAACCTACGAGCAGTACTTC
>TRBD1|.|TRBJ2-1|TRBV5-1
CASSSAGTGVNEQFF
TGCGCCAGCAGCAGTGCCGGGACAGGGGTAAATGAGCAGTTCTTC
>.|.|TRBJ2-1|TRBV27
CASSRSVPSYNEQFF
TGTGCCAGCAGTAGGAGCGTCCCCTCCTACAATGAGCAGTTCTTC
>.|.|TRBJ1-6|TRBV6-5
CASSYSKQTNSPLHF
TGTGCCAGCAGTTACTCGAAGCAGACTAATTCACCCCTCCACTTT
>.|.|TRBJ1-4|TRBV2
CASKGSLLEKLFF
TGTGCCAGCAAGGGTTCGCTTTTGGAAAAACTGTTTTTT
>TRBD2|.|TRBJ2-7|TRBV7-2
CASSPTAGGAKLYEQYF
TGTGCCAGCAGCCCAACCGCGGGAGGCGCGAAACTCTACGAGCAGTACTTC
>.|.|TRBJ2-1|TRBV19
CASSMRTVGNEQFF
TGTGCCAGTAGTATGAGAACTGTTGGTAATGAGCAGTTCTTC
>.|few|TRBJ2-3|TRBV11-2
CASSITDTQYF
TGTGCCAGCAGTATCACAGATACGCAGTATTTT
>.|.|TRBJ2-3|TRBV29-1
CSVEFPPPQGSTDTQYF
TGCAGCGTTGAATTCCCCCCTCCGCAAGGGAGCACAGATACGCAGTATTTT
>TRBD2|.|TRBJ2-5|TRBV19
CASRASGRSETQYF
TGTGCCAGTAGGGCTAGCGGGAGATCCGAGACCCAGTACTTC
>.|few|TRBJ2-7|TRBV14
CASSQGLYEQYF
TGTGCCAGCAGCCAAGGTCTCTACGAGCAGTACTTC
>TRBD2|.|TRBJ2-3|TRBV18
CASSPAIAGGSRDTQYF
TGTGCCAGCTCACCAGCGATAGCGGGAGGGTCGAGAGATACGCAGTATTTT
>TRBD1|.|TRBJ2-1|TRBV5-1
CASSQGVLGQNEQFF
TGCGCCAGCAGCCAAGGAGTTTTGGGACAGAATGAGCAGTTCTTC
>TRBD1|.|TRBJ2-1|TRBV29-1
CSIRQGGHNEQFF
TGCAGCATACGACAGGGGGGCCACAATGAGCAGTTCTTC
>.|.|TRBJ2-1|TRBV7-3
CASSLTYGGGDKDEQFF
TGTGCCAGCAGCTTAACGTATGGAGGGGGCGATAAAGATGAGCAGTTCTTC
>.|.|TRBJ2-5|TRBV5-5
CASSFFGTQETQYF
TGTGCCAGCAGCTTTTTTGGCACTCAAGAGACCCAGTACTTC
>.|.|TRBJ2-7|TRBV5-6
CASSLVGGRAYEQYF
TGTGCCAGCAGCTTGGTCGGGGGGCGGGCCTACGAGCAGTACTTC
>TRBD1|once|TRBJ1-1|TRBV9
CASSVQGANTEAFF
TGTGCCAGCAGCGTCCAGGGGGCAAACACTGAAGCTTTCTTT
>.|.|TRBJ1-1|TRBV7-6
CASSLGTLVNTEAFF
TGTGCCAGCAGCTTGGGGACTTTAGTGAACACTGAAGCTTTCTTT
>.|.|TRBJ1-2|TRBV5-4
CASSTSGRVDYGYTF
TGTGCCAGCAGCACTAGCGGAAGGGTCGACTATGGCTACACCTTC
>.|.|TRBJ2-3|TRBV6-4
CASSDSSRATDTQYF
TGTGCCAGCAGTGACTCATCCAGGGCGACAGATACGCAGTATTTT
>.|few|TRBJ2-7|TRBV10-3
CAIRGTPSTYEQYF
TGTGCCATCAGGGGGACTCCTTCTACCTACGAGCAGTACTTC
>TRBD1|once|TRBJ2-1|TRBV6-1
CASSEVGDREQFF
TGTGCCAGCAGTGAAGTCGGGGACAGGGAGCAGTTCTTC
>.|.|TRBJ2-5|TRBV4-3
CASSQGRGAVETQYF
TGCGCCAGCAGCCAAGGCAGGGGGGCGGTAGAGACCCAGTACTTC
>.|.|TRBJ1-2|TRBV11-2
CASSLGGLRGTANYGYTF
TGTGCCAGCAGCTTAGGAGGATTAAGGGGTACAGCTAACTATGGCTACACCTTC
>.|.|TRBJ1-2|TRBV6-1
CASSEAATAANYGYTF
TGTGCCAGCAGTGAAGCGGCGACAGCCGCTAACTATGGCTACACCTTC
>TRBD2|.|TRBJ2-7|TRBV28
CASSPTFGLAGGYEQYF
TGTGCCAGCAGTCCCACCTTCGGACTAGCGGGAGGGTACGAGCAGTACTTC
>TRBD1|.|TRBJ1-2|TRBV7-2
CASSITGGLGHGYTF
TGTGCCAGCAGCATAACAGGGGGACTGGGGCATGGCTACACCTTC
>TRBD2|few|TRBJ2-3|TRBV7-8
CASSFAGDTDTQYF
TGTGCCAGCAGCTTTGCGGGAGACACAGATACGCAGTATTTT
>.|few|TRBJ1-3|TRBV9
CASSVGLSGNTIYF
TGTGCCAGCAGCGTAGGGCTTTCTGGAAACACCATATATTTT
>.|.|TRBJ2-5|TRBV7-2
CASSLGLVQGSETQYF
TGTGCCAGCAGCTTAGGACTAGTCCAGGGGTCAGAGACCCAGTACTTC
>TRBD1|.|TRBJ1-2|TRBV13
CASSHIYGGQGLYGYTF
TGTGCCAGCAGCCATATATATGGGGGACAGGGATTATATGGCTACACCTTC
>.|once|TRBJ2-7|TRBV9
CASSPGSVSEQYF
TGTGCCAGCAGCCCTGGTAGCGTCTCCGAGCAGTACTTC
>TRBD2|.|TRBJ2-1|TRBV27
CASSPLGAGVYNEQFF
TGTGCCAGCAGTCCCCTAGGAGCGGGGGTATACAATGAGCAGTTCTTC
>.|.|TRBJ2-3|TRBV28
CASSLYSTTPSTDTQYF
TGTGCCAGCAGTTTATATTCGACTACCCCTAGCACAGATACGCAGTATTTT
>TRBD2|.|TRBJ2-2|TRBV5-4
CASSFLAGSNTGELFF
TGTGCCAGCAGCTTTCTAGCGGGGTCGAACACCGGGGAGCTGTTTTTT